These T cell receptor beta chains were read from a single sample in a study of T-cell reconstitution after alpha-beta-depleted transplantation in children. Via MiXCR, TCRdb re-called the PCR reads, giving one row per CDR3 protein. The repertoire consists of approximately 490,000 distinct CDR3 sequences, with approximately 12% occurring once and the leading ten covering around 6%. The sample consisted of PBMCs from the stem cell graft donor, taken from the stem cell graft. The receptors derive from a human donor who donated a stem cell graft to a child with combined immunodeficiency. CDR3s leave out the opening cysteine and the closing phenylalanine or tryptophan. Fields, in order: V gene, clone size, CDR3 protein. Size values are once, few and many counts, or a class for expanded clones, and some rows have none.

TRBV12-3/TRBV12-4 - ASGNTGGKLF
TRBV7-2 many ASSSISGTYEAF
TRBV5-1 many ASSLNQPQH
TRBV6-2/TRBV6-3 - ASSPGQGGIGQF
TRBV9 - ASSGDSGQETQY
TRBV9 - ARSEGEGETQY
TRBV2 few ASSEIGVGNDEQY
TRBV6-1 - ASSELRGSGGPATYNEQF
TRBV12-3/TRBV12-4 once ASSFWGDWETQY
TRBV29-1 - SVESGNGEQY
TRBV12-3/TRBV12-4 many ASSTGGARADTQY
TRBV4-3 - ASSQDWTGTYEQY
TRBV12-3/TRBV12-4 - ASSPYAGAGNEQF
TRBV11-3 many ASSLVGPVSSYNEQF
TRBV6-2/TRBV6-3 many ASSFIPGLGFEQY
TRBV12-3/TRBV12-4 - ASSTRLEQTQY
TRBV6-5 few ASSYSASTEAF
TRBV4-2 many ASSQDAGRSEQF
TRBV7-9 many ASSSQGSSQPQH
TRBV3-1 few ASARGGGGARNSPLH
TRBV6-4 many ASSPDRVNTGELF
TRBV9 - ASRREAGGPDTQY
TRBV5-1 - ASSLEAEYNEQF
TRBV3-1 few ASSQAGGANIQY
TRBV7-2 - ASSLAQGDTQY
TRBV4-3 few ASSQDLRETKNIQY
TRBV28 many ASSYHEQF
TRBV9 many ASSPRDSETQY
TRBV12-3/TRBV12-4 few ASSFPDSLSTDTQY
TRBV7-9 many ASSTGLAAATDTQY
TRBV5-1 many ASSLVLNTDTQY
TRBV6-2/TRBV6-3 - ATLFRDRGRMNYGYT
TRBV15 few ATSRTAGATDTQY
TRBV30 - AWGGERSSYNEQF
TRBV20-1 few CARVWASGGNTGELF
TRBV5-1 many ASSLVRGTEAF
TRBV12-3/TRBV12-4 many ASSSFGDRGYYGYT
TRBV12-3/TRBV12-4 many ASSLGTGTTGELF
TRBV20-1 few SAGGDGRYNEQF
TRBV5-4 few ASSLGGYDTDTQY
TRBV27 many ASSFQGASYEQY
TRBV24-1 many ATSDSVAVREDTYGEQF
TRBV7-3 few ASSPMDPSTGELF
TRBV27 - ASSPGQVNYGYT
TRBV11-2 few ASSPPRAQRGF
TRBV10-3 - AIREPGQGAYEQY
TRBV21-1 - ASSPRLATYNEQF
TRBV6-5 - ASSYGTGPRRTQY